This T cell receptor beta chain is drawn from a study of regulatory T cells in long-lasting Graves disease. The TCR beta library used iRepertoire HTBI primers with Arm-PCR amplification of CDR3. One entry per CDR3 protein, called by TCRdb with MiXCR from the multiplex PCR reads. The sample yields approximately 470,000 distinct CDR3 sequences, roughly 16% seen once. As for time point: newly diagnosed GD, antithyroid drugs for less than 3 months. There was RNA extracted from PBMCs, and the TCR library was made from it. Germline CDR1 MDHEN, CDR2 SYDVKM. The CDR3 length is 13 residues. Trimming took 5 bases from V and 5 from J, leaving 10 bases between them. This clonotype has at least ten counts. These same records also appear under a second study, on T cells in Graves' hyperthyroidism and ophthalmopathy. That paper notes: Every diagnosis used clinical symptoms, serum thyroxine and TRAb, thyroid ultrasound and orbital computed tomography.

Source: peripheral blood mononuclear cells (PBMCs), taken at new diagnosis, from a patient treated with antithyroid drugs. The V and J genes are TRBV28 and TRBJ2-1, with no clear D. This sequence originates from a man between 35 and 55 years old with Graves disease. CDR3 in amino acids: CASSPPLDNEQFF. The CDR3, as DNA: TGTGCCAGCAGTCCCCCCTTGGACAATGAGCAGTTCTTC.